This TCR beta chain was recorded in a study of CD8 T cells in Susac syndrome. The V and J ends lost 6 bases and 4 bases, in that order; junction bases with no gene match: 12. From germline, CDR1 is DFQATT and CDR2 SNEGSKA (reference sequence). This CDR3 is 17 amino acids long. RNA amounts of roughly 0.45 to 1 ug underwent reverse transcription with random hexamers. TCRdb reanalysed the immunoSEQ multiplex PCR reads using MiXCR and keeps one entry per CDR3 protein. The profile covers roughly 120,000 distinct CDR3 sequences, with 85% to 95% appearing a single time and 0.085% to 0.095% taken by the ten largest.

Sequenced input: CD4+ T cells from PBMCs. The sequence derives from a human donor with multiple sclerosis. J is TRBJ1-4 and V is TRBV20-1, with 12 bases identical to TRBD1. CDR3 amino acids: CSAVPGTGGVGNEKLFF. CDR3 coding DNA: TGCAGTGCCGTACCCGGGACAGGGGGCGTTGGTAATGAAAAACTGTTTTTT.